The source of this TCR beta chain is a study of beta chain features in type 1 diabetes. Every participating donor gave one draw, a heparinised blood sample averaging roughly 0.12 L. This clone was seen a few times. Antigen specificity is unknown. The study, taken as a whole, reports: Fewer junction insertions and more nucleotide deletions appeared in type 1 diabetes patients. Among patients with Type 1 diabetes, TCRB CDR3s were moderately but significantly shorter in every one of the four CD4+ subsets.

Isolated RNA was reverse transcribed in full, so expressed TCRB transcripts were sequenced. Profiling relied on immunoSEQ multiplex PCR, and the TCRdb table lists in-frame clones only, not all of them. The profile shows some 280,000 clones, roughly an eighth of them singletons. Germline V gives CDR1 LNHDA, CDR2 SQIVND (reference sequence). The V end lost 7 bases, the J end lost 3 bases, and 15 bases lay between the germline ends. The CDR3 runs 14 residues. The sequence derives from a man under 40 with type 1 diabetes. Input material: naive CD4+ T cells from blood. The chain links TRBV19 to TRBJ2-5; D is perhaps TRBD2 (5 bases). The CDR3 DNA is TGTGCCAGTACGCGGGCAGACCGGAAAGAGACCCAGTACTTC. Its translation: CASTRADRKETQYF.